The clone carrying this T cell receptor (beta chain) was counted many times. The antigen remains undetermined. Nobody among the patients had been given any treatment before thyroid surgery. This record comes from a study of metastatic and nonmetastatic thyroid tumors. TCRdb re-called the PCR reads with MiXCR. The sample has around 30,000 clones, roughly a quarter seen once. Study results and limitations: Benign nodules were reported to have significantly lower TCR beta diversity than malignant thyroid tumors, in blood and tumor.

The CDR3 covers 14 residues. V lost 0 bases to trimming and J lost 6 bases, with 8 bases between them. Germline V CDR1 and CDR2: MDHEN, SYDVKM. The receptor was isolated from a female donor with papillary thyroid cancer or a benign thyroid nodule (not recorded which). Some clones in this sample may be carry-over from other donors' samples. This sequence joins TRBV28 and TRBJ2-2; weak D call: TRBD2 (5 bases). Sequencing was done on a sample of blood. The CDR3 nucleotides are TGTGCCAGCAGTTTATGGACGGAGGCCGGGGAGCTGTTTTTT. This codes for CASSLWTEAGELFF.